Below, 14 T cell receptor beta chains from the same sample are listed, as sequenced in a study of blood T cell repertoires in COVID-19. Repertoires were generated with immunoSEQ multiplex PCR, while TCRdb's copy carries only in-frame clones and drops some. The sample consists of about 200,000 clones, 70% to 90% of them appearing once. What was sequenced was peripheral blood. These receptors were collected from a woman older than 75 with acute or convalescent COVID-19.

CDR3 DNA: TGCAGCGTACCCAGGGGGCTCCAAGGATGGGAGACCCAGTACTTC. This gives the protein CSVPRGLQGWETQYF. This chain joins TRBV29-1 and TRBJ2-5, with TRBD1 identical over 8 bases. Trimming took 6 bases from V and 5 from J; bases not matched to a gene: 14. The germline gives CDR1 SQVTM, CDR2 ANQGSEA. CDR3 length equals 15 residues. Combining the CDR3 with reference TRBV29-1 and TRBJ2-5 gives the whole variable domain SAVISQKPSRDICQRGTSLTIQCQVDSQVTMMFWYRQQPGQSLTLIATANQGSEATYESGFVIDKFPISRPNLTFSTLTVSNMSPEDSSIYLCSVPRGLQGWETQYFGPGTRLLVL.

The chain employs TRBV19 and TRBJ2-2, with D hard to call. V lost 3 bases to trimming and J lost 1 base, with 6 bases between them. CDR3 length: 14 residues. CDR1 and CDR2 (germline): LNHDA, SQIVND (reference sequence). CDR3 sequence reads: CASSMRRNTGELFF. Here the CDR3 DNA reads TGTGCCAGTAGTATGAGGAGGAACACCGGGGAGCTGTTTTTT.

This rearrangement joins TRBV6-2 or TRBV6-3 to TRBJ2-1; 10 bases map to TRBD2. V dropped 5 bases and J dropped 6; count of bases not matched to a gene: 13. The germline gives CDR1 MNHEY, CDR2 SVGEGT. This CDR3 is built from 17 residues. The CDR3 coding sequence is TGTGCCAGCAGTCCACCACAGGTAGCGGGAGGTCGCAATGAGCAGTTCTTC. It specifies CASSPPQVAGGRNEQFF.

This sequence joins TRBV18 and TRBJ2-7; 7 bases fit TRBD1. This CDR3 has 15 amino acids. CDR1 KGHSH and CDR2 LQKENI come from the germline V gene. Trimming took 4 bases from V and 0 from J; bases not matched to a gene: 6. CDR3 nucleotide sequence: TGTGCCAGCTCACTTCGACAGGGCTACTCCTACGAGCAGTACTTC. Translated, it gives CASSLRQGYSYEQYF. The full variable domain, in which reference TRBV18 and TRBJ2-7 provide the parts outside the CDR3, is NAGVMQNPRHLVRRRGQEARLRCSPMKGHSHVYWYRQLPEEGLKFMVYLQKENIIDESGMPKERFSAEFPKEGPSILRIQQVVRGDSAAYFCASSLRQGYSYEQYFGPGTRLTVT.

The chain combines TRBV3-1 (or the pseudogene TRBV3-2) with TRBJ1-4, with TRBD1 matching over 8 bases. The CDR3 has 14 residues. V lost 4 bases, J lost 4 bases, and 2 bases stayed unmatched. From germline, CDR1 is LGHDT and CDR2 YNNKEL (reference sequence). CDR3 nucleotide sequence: TGTGCCAGCAGCCCCGGACAGGGTAATGAAAAACTGTTTTTT. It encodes CASSPGQGNEKLFF.

CDR3: CASSEKRDSNYGYTF. In DNA, the CDR3 is TGTGCCAGCAGTGAGAAAAGAGACAGTAACTATGGCTACACCTTC. This chain connects TRBV2 to TRBJ1-2, with TRBD1 as a possible D gene (5 bases). Germline V gene sequence: CDR1 SNHLY, CDR2 FYNNEI. This CDR3 is built from 15 residues. The V end was cut by 3 bases, the J end by 1 base, with 12 bases between.

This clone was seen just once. The CDR3 DNA reads TGTGCCAGCAGCCTCAGACACGGATACGGAGATACGCAGTATTTT. Protein: CASSLRHGYGDTQYF. This chain uses TRBV14 with TRBJ2-3; D is ambiguous. Germline-derived CDR1 and CDR2 are SGHDN and FVKESK. This CDR3 comprises 15 residues. The V gene lost 4 bases and the J gene lost 5 bases, with 16 bases spanning the gap.

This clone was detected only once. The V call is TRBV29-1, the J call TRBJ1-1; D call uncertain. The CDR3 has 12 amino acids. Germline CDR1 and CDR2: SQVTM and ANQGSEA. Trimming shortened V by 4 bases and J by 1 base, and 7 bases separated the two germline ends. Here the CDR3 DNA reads TGCAGCGTTGGACACCAGAACACTGAAGCTTTCTTT. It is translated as CSVGHQNTEAFF.

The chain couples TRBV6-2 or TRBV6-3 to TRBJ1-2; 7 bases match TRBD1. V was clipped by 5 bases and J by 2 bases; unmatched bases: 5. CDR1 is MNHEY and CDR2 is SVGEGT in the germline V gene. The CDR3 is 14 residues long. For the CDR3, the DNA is TGTGCCAGCAGTCACCTACAGGGGAACTATGGCTACACCTTC. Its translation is CASSHLQGNYGYTF.

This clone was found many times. CDR3 sequence (DNA): TGTGCCAGCAGTTTAGGCCCGGCTAGCGGGGACTACGAGCAGTACTTC. Protein product: CASSLGPASGDYEQYF. V is TRBV27 and J is TRBJ2-7; the match to TRBD2 covers 9 bases. This CDR3 has 16 amino acids. With V trimmed by 2 bases and J by 3 bases, 8 bases remained unmatched. Germline V CDR1 and CDR2: MNHEY, SMNVEV (reference sequence).

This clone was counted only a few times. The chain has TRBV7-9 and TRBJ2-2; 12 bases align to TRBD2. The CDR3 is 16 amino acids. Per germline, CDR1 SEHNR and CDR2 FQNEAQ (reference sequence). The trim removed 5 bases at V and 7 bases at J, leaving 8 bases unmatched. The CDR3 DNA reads TGTGCCAGCAGCATCGGACTAGCGGGATTCGTCGGGGAGCTGTTTTTT. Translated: CASSIGLAGFVGELFF.

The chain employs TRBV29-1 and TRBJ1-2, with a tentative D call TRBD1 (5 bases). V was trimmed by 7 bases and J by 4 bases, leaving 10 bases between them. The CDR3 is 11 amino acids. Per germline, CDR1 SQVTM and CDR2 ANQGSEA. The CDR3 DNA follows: TGCAGCGACTCAGGGCTCTATGGCTACACCTTC. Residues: CSDSGLYGYTF.

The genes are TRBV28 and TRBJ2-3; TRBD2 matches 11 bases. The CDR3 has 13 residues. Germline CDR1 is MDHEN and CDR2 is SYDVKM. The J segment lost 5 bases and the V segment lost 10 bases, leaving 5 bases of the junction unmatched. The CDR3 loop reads CAIVAGGKDTQYF. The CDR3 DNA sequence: TGTGCCATCGTAGCGGGAGGGAAAGATACGCAGTATTTT.

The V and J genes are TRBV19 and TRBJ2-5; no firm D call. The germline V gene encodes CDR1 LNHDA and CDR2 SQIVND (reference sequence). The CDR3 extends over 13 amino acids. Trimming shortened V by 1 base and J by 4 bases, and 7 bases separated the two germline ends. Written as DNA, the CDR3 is TGTGCCAGTAGTATAGGTAGGAGAGAGACCCAGTACTTC. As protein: CASSIGRRETQYF.